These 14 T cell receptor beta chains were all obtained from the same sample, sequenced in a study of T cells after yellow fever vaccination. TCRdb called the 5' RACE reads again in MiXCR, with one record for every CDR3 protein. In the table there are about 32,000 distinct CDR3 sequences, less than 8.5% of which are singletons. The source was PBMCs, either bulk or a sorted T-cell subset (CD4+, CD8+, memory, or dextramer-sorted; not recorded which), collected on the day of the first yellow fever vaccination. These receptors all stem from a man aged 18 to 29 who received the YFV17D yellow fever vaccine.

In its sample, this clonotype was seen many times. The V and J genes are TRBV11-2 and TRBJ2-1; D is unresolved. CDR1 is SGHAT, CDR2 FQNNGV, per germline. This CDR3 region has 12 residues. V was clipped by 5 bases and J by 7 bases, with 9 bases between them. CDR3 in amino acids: CASSTGPNEQFF. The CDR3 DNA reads TGTGCCAGCAGCACGGGCCCTAATGAGCAGTTCTTC.

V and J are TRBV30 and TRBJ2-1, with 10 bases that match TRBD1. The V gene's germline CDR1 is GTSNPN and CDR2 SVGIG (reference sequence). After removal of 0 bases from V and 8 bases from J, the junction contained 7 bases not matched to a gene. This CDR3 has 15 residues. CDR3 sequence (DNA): TGTGCCTGGAGTGTACGTTTGACAGGGGGCGATGAGCAGTTCTTC. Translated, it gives CAWSVRLTGGDEQFF.

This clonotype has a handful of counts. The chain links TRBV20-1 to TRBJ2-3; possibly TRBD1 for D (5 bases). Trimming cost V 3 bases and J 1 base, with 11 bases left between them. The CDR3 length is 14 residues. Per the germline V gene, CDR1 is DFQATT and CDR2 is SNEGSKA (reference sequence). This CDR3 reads CSARWQGGTDTQYF. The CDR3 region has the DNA TGCAGTGCTAGGTGGCAGGGTGGCACAGATACGCAGTATTTT.

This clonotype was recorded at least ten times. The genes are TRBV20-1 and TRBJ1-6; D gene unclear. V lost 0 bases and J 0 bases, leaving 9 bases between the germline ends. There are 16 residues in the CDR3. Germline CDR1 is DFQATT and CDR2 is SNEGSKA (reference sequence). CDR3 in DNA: TGCAGTGCTAGAGATCGAGGGAGCTCCTATAATTCACCCCTCCACTTT. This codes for CSARDRGSSYNSPLHF.

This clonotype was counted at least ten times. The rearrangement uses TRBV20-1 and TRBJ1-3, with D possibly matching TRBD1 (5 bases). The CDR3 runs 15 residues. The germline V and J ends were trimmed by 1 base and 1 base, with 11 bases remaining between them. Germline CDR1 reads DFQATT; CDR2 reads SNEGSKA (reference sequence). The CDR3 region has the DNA TGCAGTGCTAGAGGTTGGCAGGGTTCTGGAAACACCATATATTTT. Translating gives CSARGWQGSGNTIYF.

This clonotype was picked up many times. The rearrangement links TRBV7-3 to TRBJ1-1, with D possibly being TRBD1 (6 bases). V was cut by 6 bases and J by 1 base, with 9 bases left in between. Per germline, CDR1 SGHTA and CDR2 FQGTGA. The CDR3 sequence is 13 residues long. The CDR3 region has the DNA TGTGCCAGCAGACGGACAGCGAACACTGAAGCTTTCTTT. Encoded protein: CASRRTANTEAFF. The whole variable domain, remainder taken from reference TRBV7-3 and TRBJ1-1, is GAGVSQTPSNKVTEKGKYVELRCDPISGHTALYWYRQSLGQGPEFLIYFQGTGAADDSGLPNDRFFAVRPEGSVSTLKIQRTERGDSAVYLCASRRTANTEAFFGQGTRLTVV.

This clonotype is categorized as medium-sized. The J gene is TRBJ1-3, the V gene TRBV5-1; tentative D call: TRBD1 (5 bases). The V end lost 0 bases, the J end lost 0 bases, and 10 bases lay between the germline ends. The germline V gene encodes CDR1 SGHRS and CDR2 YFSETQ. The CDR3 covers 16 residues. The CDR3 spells CASSLAAGTSGNTIYF. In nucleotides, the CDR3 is TGCGCCAGCAGCTTGGCCGCGGGGACCTCTGGAAACACCATATATTTT.

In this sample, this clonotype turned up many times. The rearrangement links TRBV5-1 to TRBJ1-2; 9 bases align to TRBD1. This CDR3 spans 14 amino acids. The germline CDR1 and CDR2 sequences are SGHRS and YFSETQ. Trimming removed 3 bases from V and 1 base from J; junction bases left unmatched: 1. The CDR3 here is CASSSTGGNYGYTF. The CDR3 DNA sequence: TGCGCCAGCAGCTCGACAGGGGGTAACTATGGCTACACCTTC.

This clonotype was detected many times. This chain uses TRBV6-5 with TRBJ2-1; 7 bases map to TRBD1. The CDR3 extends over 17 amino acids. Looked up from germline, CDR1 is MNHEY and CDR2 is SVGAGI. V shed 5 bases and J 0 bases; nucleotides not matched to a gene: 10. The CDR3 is CASSPSPGTDSYNEQFF. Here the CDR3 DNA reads TGTGCCAGCAGTCCTTCCCCCGGGACAGACTCCTACAATGAGCAGTTCTTC.

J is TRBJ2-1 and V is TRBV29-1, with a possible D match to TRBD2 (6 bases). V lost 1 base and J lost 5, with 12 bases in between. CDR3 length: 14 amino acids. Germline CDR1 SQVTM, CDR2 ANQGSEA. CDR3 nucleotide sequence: TGCAGCGTTGAAGTGGGGACTGCGAACAATGAGCAGTTCTTC. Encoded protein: CSVEVGTANNEQFF.

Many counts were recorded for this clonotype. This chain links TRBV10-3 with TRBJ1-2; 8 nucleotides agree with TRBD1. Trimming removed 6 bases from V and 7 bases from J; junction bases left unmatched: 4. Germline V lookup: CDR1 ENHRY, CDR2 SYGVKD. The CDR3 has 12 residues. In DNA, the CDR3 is TGTGCCATCAGGAAGGACAGGGCTGGCTACACCTTC. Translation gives CAIRKDRAGYTF.

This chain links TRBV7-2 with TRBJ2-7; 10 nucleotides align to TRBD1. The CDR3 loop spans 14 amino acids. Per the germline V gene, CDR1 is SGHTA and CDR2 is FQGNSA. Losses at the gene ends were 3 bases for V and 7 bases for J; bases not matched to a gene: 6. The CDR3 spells CASSFRQGAREQYF. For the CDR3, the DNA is TGTGCCAGCAGCTTTCGACAGGGGGCGAGGGAGCAGTACTTC.

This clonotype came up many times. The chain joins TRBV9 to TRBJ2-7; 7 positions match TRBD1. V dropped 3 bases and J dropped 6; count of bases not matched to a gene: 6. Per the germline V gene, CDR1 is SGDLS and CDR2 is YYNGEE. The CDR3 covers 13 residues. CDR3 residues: CASSAEGQREQYF. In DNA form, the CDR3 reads TGTGCCAGCAGCGCAGAGGGACAGCGCGAGCAGTACTTC.

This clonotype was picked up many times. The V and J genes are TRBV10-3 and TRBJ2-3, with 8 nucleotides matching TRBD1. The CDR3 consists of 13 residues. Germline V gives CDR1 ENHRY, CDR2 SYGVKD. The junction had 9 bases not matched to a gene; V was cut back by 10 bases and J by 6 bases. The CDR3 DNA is TGTGCCACCTTGGGACAGGCGGCGGATACGCAGTATTTT. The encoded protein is CATLGQAADTQYF.